The 30 T cell receptor beta chains below all came from one sample that was sequenced in a study of blood T cell repertoires in COVID-19. Method: immunoSEQ multiplex PCR; TCRdb's copy keeps in-frame clones and lacks some. The sample yields 70,000 to 95,000 clones, roughly 80% seen once. Input material: peripheral blood. The source is a woman in her fifties or sixties with acute or convalescent COVID-19.

V is TRBV14 and J is TRBJ2-2; D is ambiguous. The germline V gene has CDR1 SGHDN and CDR2 FVKESK. V lost 1 base and J 3 bases, leaving 3 bases between the germline ends. The CDR3 runs to 13 residues. The CDR3 region has the DNA TGTGCCAGCAGCCAAGCGTACACCGGGGAGCTGTTTTTT. This encodes CASSQAYTGELFF.

V usage is TRBV19 and J usage is TRBJ1-2, with D maybe TRBD1 (5 bases). With 4 bases removed from V and 4 bases from J, the gap between germline ends came to 10 bases. The CDR3 runs 13 residues. Per germline, CDR1 LNHDA and CDR2 SQIVND (reference sequence). CDR3 nucleotides: TGTGCCAGTAGTAGCGGGACCCCCTATGGCTACACCTTC. Protein sequence: CASSSGTPYGYTF.

The CDR3 coding sequence is TGTGCCAGCAGTTCCGACAGGGGCGATAATTCACCCCTCCACTTT. Protein: CASSSDRGDNSPLHF. The genes are TRBV6-4 and TRBJ1-6; 8 bases are shared with TRBD1. V lost 5 bases, J lost 5 bases, and 5 bases stayed unmatched. The CDR3 contains 15 residues. Germline CDR1 reads MRHNA; CDR2 reads SNTAGT.

This clone was detected only once. The chain is built from TRBV6-5 and TRBJ1-2; TRBD1 agrees at 8 bases. Germline V gives CDR1 MNHEY, CDR2 SVGAGI. Losses at the gene ends were 4 bases for V and 3 bases for J; bases not matched to a gene: 7. The CDR3 spans 15 residues. The chain's CDR3 is CASSLYRGAYYGYTF. The CDR3, as DNA: TGTGCCAGCAGTTTATACAGGGGGGCCTACTATGGCTACACCTTC.

The count of this clone is one. The V and J genes are TRBV5-1 and TRBJ2-1, with 9 bases lining up with TRBD2. Germline-derived CDR1 and CDR2 are SGHRS and YFSETQ. This CDR3 spans 15 amino acids. J lost 2 bases, V lost 3 bases, and 3 bases had no gene match. The CDR3 DNA reads TGCGCCAGCAGCTCTAGCGGGACGACCTACAATGAGCAGTTCTTC. Protein sequence: CASSSSGTTYNEQFF. The full variable domain, completed using reference TRBV5-1 and TRBJ2-1, is KAGVTQTPRYLIKTRGQQVTLSCSPISGHRSVSWYQQTPGQGLQFLFEYFSETQRNKGNFPGRFSGRQFSNSRSEMNVSTLELGDSALYLCASSSSGTTYNEQFFGPGTRLTVL.

CDR3 nucleotide sequence: TGTGCCACCAACCCAACAGGGAACACTGAAGCTTTCTTT. It is translated as CATNPTGNTEAFF. V usage is TRBV6-5 and J usage is TRBJ1-1, with a weak D call TRBD1 (5 bases). This CDR3 comprises 13 residues. V dropped 10 bases and J dropped 1 base, with 13 bases sitting between them. Germline assignment: CDR1 MNHEY and CDR2 SVGAGI.

The chain combines TRBV24-1 with TRBJ2-5; D might be TRBD2 (5 bases). CDR1 is KGHDR, CDR2 SFDVKD, per germline. Trimming removed 2 bases from V and 5 bases from J, with 11 bases in between. There are 14 residues in the CDR3. For the CDR3, the DNA is TGTGCCACCAGTGATTCCGGGATTGCGGAGACCCAGTACTTC. Protein product: CATSDSGIAETQYF.

The chain links TRBV5-1 to TRBJ1-1; possibly TRBD1 for D (5 bases). Trimming took off 4 bases at V and 1 base at J, with 11 bases between the two ends. Germline CDR1 reads SGHRS; CDR2 reads YFSETQ. CDR3 length: 14 amino acids. For the CDR3, the DNA is TGCGCCAGCAGCCTGAAAGACAGGAACACTGAAGCTTTCTTT. It is translated as CASSLKDRNTEAFF.

J is TRBJ2-3 and V is TRBV11-2; 8 nucleotides match TRBD1. V trimming: 5 bases; J trimming: 2 bases; junction bases outside the gene matches: 15. Germline assignment: CDR1 SGHAT and CDR2 FQNNGV. The CDR3 covers 18 residues. The CDR3 reads CASSRIGRQGKYTDTQYF. CDR3 nucleotides: TGTGCCAGCAGCCGGATAGGCCGACAGGGGAAATACACAGATACGCAGTATTTT.

The chain is built from TRBV6-5 and TRBJ1-1, with D uncertain. Trimming left V 7 bases short and J 5 bases short, with 20 bases between. CDR3 length equals 15 residues. Germline V gives CDR1 MNHEY, CDR2 SVGAGI. The CDR3 DNA reads as TGTGCCAGCACCTTATATCCGGACGGCGGGACTGAAGCTTTCTTT. Residues: CASTLYPDGGTEAFF.

The chain carries TRBV30 and TRBJ1-6; perhaps TRBD1 as D (5 bases). This CDR3 is 14 amino acids long. Germline CDR1 GTSNPN, CDR2 SVGIG (reference sequence). V lost 7 bases to trimming and J lost 3 bases, with 13 bases between them. The CDR3, as DNA: TGTGCCTTCGTCAGGGAAAGCTATAATTCACCCCTCCACTTT. As protein: CAFVRESYNSPLHF.

The chain links TRBV7-2 to TRBJ1-6; D gene unclear. CDR1 SGHTA and CDR2 FQGNSA come from the germline V gene. With 3 bases removed from V and 5 bases from J, the gap between germline ends came to 11 bases. The CDR3 contains 15 residues. The CDR3 region is CASSFEWPNNSPLHF. The CDR3 coding sequence is TGTGCCAGCAGCTTCGAATGGCCGAATAATTCACCCCTCCACTTT.

This clone was recorded once. The rearrangement links TRBV6-2 or TRBV6-3 to TRBJ1-2; D ambiguous. Germline-derived CDR1 and CDR2 are MNHEY and SVGEGT. Deletions cut 6 bases from V and 3 bases from J, with 11 bases between. This CDR3 is built from 13 residues. The CDR3 loop is CASSPHRDYGYTF. CDR3 nucleotide sequence: TGTGCCAGCAGCCCCCACCGGGACTATGGCTACACCTTC.

V gene TRBV23-1 combines with J gene TRBJ1-2; possibly TRBD1 for D (5 bases). TRBV23-1 is sorted into the ORF group, with uncertain function. The CDR3 is 15 amino acids. Between the trimmed V and J ends, which lost 8 bases and 8 bases, there was a span of 24 bases. In DNA, the CDR3 is TGCGCCAGCTTTTGGGACCTCCAGGAGGGTTGGGGCTACACCTTC. Translated: CASFWDLQEGWGYTF.

The chain joins TRBV2 to TRBJ2-5; D uncertain. This CDR3 contains 13 residues. The germline CDR1 and CDR2 sequences are SNHLY and FYNNEI. V lost 6 bases and J 5 bases, leaving 13 bases between the germline ends. This CDR3 reads CASRRLAGETQYF. The CDR3 nucleotides are TGTGCCAGCAGGCGTCTGGCCGGGGAGACCCAGTACTTC.

This clone was seen a single time. This rearrangement joins TRBV11-2 to TRBJ2-7, with TRBD2 identical over 7 bases. This CDR3 spans 15 amino acids. V lost 1 base to trimming and J lost 3 bases; unmatched junction nucleotides: 6. Germline values: CDR1 SGHAT, CDR2 FQNNGV. The CDR3: CASSLVSSGVYEQYF. The CDR3, as DNA: TGTGCCAGCAGCTTAGTGTCTAGCGGAGTCTACGAGCAGTACTTC.

With respect to this clone: This specimen includes other DNA sequences encoding the same CDR3. The J gene is TRBJ1-1, the V gene TRBV9; TRBD1 might be the D (5 bases). V lost 2 bases and J lost 5, with 13 bases in between. CDR3 length: 14 amino acids. Germline V lookup: CDR1 SGDLS, CDR2 YYNGEE. The CDR3 DNA is TGTGCCAGCAGCGTGGACACGGGGGGTACTGAAGCTTTCTTT. Its translation is CASSVDTGGTEAFF.

The chain links TRBV2 to TRBJ1-5, with D hard to call. CDR1 and CDR2 from the germline V gene are SNHLY and FYNNEI. This CDR3 is built from 15 residues. V lost 5 bases and J 4 bases, leaving 15 bases between the germline ends. In nucleotides, the CDR3 is TGTGCCAGCAGTTTCGAATACCGCGAAAATCAGCCCCAGCATTTT. Amino acid sequence: CASSFEYRENQPQHF.

This chain connects TRBV11-2 to TRBJ2-2, with D possibly TRBD1 on 5 matching bases. The CDR3 loop spans 14 amino acids. The V end was cut by 3 bases, the J end by 5 bases, with 10 bases between. The germline V gene encodes CDR1 SGHAT and CDR2 FQNNGV. The CDR3 is CASSFPRQTGELFF. The CDR3 nucleotides are TGTGCCAGCAGCTTTCCGCGACAGACCGGGGAGCTGTTTTTT.

The CDR3 here is CASSEQTNTGELFF. In nucleotides, the CDR3 is TGTGCCAGCAGTGAACAGACGAACACCGGGGAGCTGTTTTTT. The chain combines TRBV6-1 with TRBJ2-2; D gene unclear. Germline lookup yields CDR1 MNHNS and CDR2 SASEGT. Deletions cut 2 bases from V and 0 bases from J, with 4 bases between. The CDR3 spans 14 residues.

The chain has TRBV27 and TRBJ2-3, with 8 bases aligning to TRBD2. The trim removed 2 bases at V and 6 bases at J, leaving 7 bases unmatched. Looked up from germline, CDR1 is MNHEY and CDR2 is SMNVEV (reference sequence). The length of the CDR3 is 15 residues. Here the CDR3 DNA reads TGTGCCAGCAGTTTAAGAGGACTAGCAACCGATACGCAGTATTTT. It is translated as CASSLRGLATDTQYF.

The chain employs TRBV7-9 and TRBJ2-1; 8 bases map to TRBD1. With 5 bases clipped from V and 4 bases from J, the junction kept 7 bases outside the gene matches. The CDR3 runs to 15 residues. Germline loops: CDR1 SEHNR, CDR2 FQNEAQ (reference sequence). CDR3 protein: CASSTNRGVYNEQFF. CDR3 nucleotides: TGTGCCAGCAGCACGAACAGGGGGGTGTACAATGAGCAGTTCTTC.

The V gene is TRBV6-5, the J gene TRBJ1-1; D gene uncertain. This CDR3 has 14 residues. CDR1 is MNHEY and CDR2 is SVGAGI in the germline V gene. Between the trimmed V and J ends, which lost 3 bases and 1 base, there was a span of 9 bases. The CDR3 coding sequence is TGTGCCAGCAGTTATGGCTCAGGGAACACTGAAGCTTTCTTT. Its translation is CASSYGSGNTEAFF.

The chain links TRBV5-1 to TRBJ2-3; a possible D gene is TRBD2 (6 bases). Germline values: CDR1 SGHRS, CDR2 YFSETQ. V lost 5 bases and J lost 5, with 15 bases in between. The CDR3 runs to 14 residues. In nucleotides, the CDR3 is TGCGCCAGCAGTGCACTAGCCATTCAAGATACGCAGTATTTT. Its protein is CASSALAIQDTQYF.

The genes are TRBV7-2 and TRBJ2-1; 8 bases fit TRBD2. Germline V lookup: CDR1 SGHTA, CDR2 FQGNSA. The V segment lost 3 bases and the J segment 9 bases; nucleotides outside the gene matches: 13. The CDR3 extends over 16 amino acids. DNA for the CDR3: TGTGCCAGCAGCTTTGAGGGTGTGGGTCGGGGGGGTGAGCAGTTCTTC. It translates to CASSFEGVGRGGEQFF.

The DNA for the CDR3 is TGTGCCTGGAGTCCGGGTAGCTCCTACAATGAGCAGTTCTTC. Translation: CAWSPGSSYNEQFF. The chain recombines TRBV30 with TRBJ2-1; D is ambiguous. The V end was cut by 2 bases, the J end by 0 bases, with 8 bases between. The CDR3 runs to 14 residues. Germline CDR1 and CDR2: GTSNPN and SVGIG (reference sequence).

This clone was seen a few times. V and J are TRBV28 and TRBJ1-6; D uncertain. Germline V gene data show CDR1 as MDHEN and CDR2 as SYDVKM. The CDR3 loop spans 13 amino acids. Trimming took 0 bases from V and 11 from J, leaving 8 bases between them. The CDR3 DNA sequence: TGTGCCAGCAGTTTATGGGAGGCAGCACCCCTCCACTTT. Its translation is CASSLWEAAPLHF.

The chain is built from TRBV12-3 or TRBV12-4 and TRBJ1-1; unclear D gene. The CDR3 sequence is 12 residues long. V dropped 3 bases and J dropped 8 bases, with 10 bases sitting between them. The CDR3 DNA reads as TGTGCCAGCAGTTTTCCCATGTCAGAAGCTTTCTTT. Residues: CASSFPMSEAFF.

The chain links TRBV18 to TRBJ1-5; 9 bases match TRBD1. With 2 bases clipped from V and 3 bases from J, the junction kept 5 bases outside the gene matches. This CDR3 has 16 amino acids. The V gene's germline CDR1 is KGHSH and CDR2 LQKENI. CDR3 DNA: TGTGCCAGCTCACCAAGGACAGGGGACCCCAATCAGCCCCAGCATTTT. Residues: CASSPRTGDPNQPQHF. The full variable domain, completed using reference TRBV18 and TRBJ1-5, is NAGVMQNPRHLVRRRGQEARLRCSPMKGHSHVYWYRQLPEEGLKFMVYLQKENIIDESGMPKERFSAEFPKEGPSILRIQQVVRGDSAAYFCASSPRTGDPNQPQHFGDGTRLSIL.

This chain connects TRBV5-1 to TRBJ1-1, with 10 bases matching TRBD1. CDR1 is SGHRS and CDR2 is YFSETQ in the germline V gene. This CDR3 contains 15 residues. The V segment lost 4 bases and the J segment 3 bases; nucleotides outside the gene matches: 6. The CDR3 nucleotides read TGCGCCAGCAGCCCAGGGACAGGGGTGGACACTGAAGCTTTCTTT. This gives the protein CASSPGTGVDTEAFF.